This T cell receptor beta chain was captured in a study of immune reconstitution after stem cell transplant in scleroderma (dated by TCRdb to about 2017). Libraries were built with RT-PCR. Sequencer: Illumina MiSeq. TCRdb trimmed the raw reads at Q25, called clones with MiXCR and kept productive beta chains. Every distinct CDR3 protein forms one entry, paired with its most common genes and DNA. The sample includes about 5,600 distinct CDR3 sequences, with less than 9.5% observed a single time. Of the sample, 9.5% to 13% falls within the top ten clones. Germline trimming: 4 bases from V, 6 bases from J; junction bases outside gene matches: 10. The CDR3 sequence holds 14 residues, the cysteine and phenylalanine included. Here the CDR3 DNA is all that survives: 42 bases in frame from base 1. The germline V gene gives CDR1 as SGHRS and CDR2 as YFSETQ. Concerning this clonotype: Its antigen has not been determined. Base-call qualities are not available, and no considerably larger clone is one nucleotide away.

This clonotype originated in a male donor with systemic sclerosis. Sampling took place before or after autologous hematopoietic stem cell transplantation (not recorded which). The V and J genes are TRBV5-1 and TRBJ2-7, with 7 bases in between that match TRBD1. The DNA is TGCGCCAGCAGCGCCGGGACAGTACTTCTCGAGCAGTACTTC. It translates to CASSAGTVLLEQYF. Outside the CDR3, residues come from the reference TRBV5-1 and TRBJ2-7 proteins, so the full variable domain is: KAGVTQTPRYLIKTRGQQVTLSCSPISGHRSVSWYQQTPGQGLQFLFEYFSETQRNKGNFPGRFSGRQFSNSRSEMNVSTLELGDSALYLCASSAGTVLLEQYFGPGTRLTVT.